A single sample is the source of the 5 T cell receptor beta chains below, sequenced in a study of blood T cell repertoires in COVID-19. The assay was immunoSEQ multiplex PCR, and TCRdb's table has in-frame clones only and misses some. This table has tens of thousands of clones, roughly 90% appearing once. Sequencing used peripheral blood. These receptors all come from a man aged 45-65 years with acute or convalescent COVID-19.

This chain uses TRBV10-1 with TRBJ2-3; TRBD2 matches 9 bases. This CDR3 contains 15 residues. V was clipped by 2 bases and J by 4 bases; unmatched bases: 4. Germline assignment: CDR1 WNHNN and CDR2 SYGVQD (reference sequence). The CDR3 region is CASSEEPSGADTQYF. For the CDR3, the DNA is TGCGCCAGCAGTGAGGAGCCTAGCGGGGCAGATACGCAGTATTTT.

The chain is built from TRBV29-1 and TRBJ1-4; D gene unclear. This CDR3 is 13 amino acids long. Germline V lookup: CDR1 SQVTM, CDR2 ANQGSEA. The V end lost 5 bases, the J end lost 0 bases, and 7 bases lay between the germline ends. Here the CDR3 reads CSVSEATNEKLFF. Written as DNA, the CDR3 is TGCAGCGTTTCTGAGGCAACTAATGAAAAACTGTTTTTT.

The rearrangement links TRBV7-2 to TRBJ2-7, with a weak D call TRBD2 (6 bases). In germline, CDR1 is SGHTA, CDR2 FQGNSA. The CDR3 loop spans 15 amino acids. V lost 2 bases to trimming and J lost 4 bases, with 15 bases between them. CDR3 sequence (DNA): TGTGCCAGCAGCTTAAAGGGGAGTAGCGGATACGAGCAGTACTTC. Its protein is CASSLKGSSGYEQYF.

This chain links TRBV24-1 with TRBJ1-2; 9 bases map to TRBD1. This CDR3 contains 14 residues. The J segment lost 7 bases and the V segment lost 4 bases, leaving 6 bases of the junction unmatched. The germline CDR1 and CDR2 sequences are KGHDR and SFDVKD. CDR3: CATSDARDRVGYTF. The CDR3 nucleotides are TGTGCCACCAGTGACGCTAGGGACAGGGTTGGCTACACCTTC.

Here the CDR3 reads CASSYYDYGYTF. The DNA for the CDR3 is TGTGCCAGTAGCTATTACGACTATGGCTACACCTTC. This chain links TRBV19 with TRBJ1-2; unclear D gene. V was clipped by 6 bases and J by 3 bases, with 8 bases between them. This CDR3 is 12 amino acids long. Per the germline V gene, CDR1 is LNHDA and CDR2 is SQIVND (reference sequence).